The 30 T cell receptor beta chains in this list originate from one sample, sequenced in a study of radiotherapy plus CTLA-4 blockade in lung cancer. TCRdb's table, derived via immunoSEQ multiplex PCR, lists solely in-frame clones and lacks some. Of 80,000 or so clones listed, under 90% are singletons. The source was peripheral blood, collected from a patient treated with radiotherapy plus ipilimumab. Every receptor here comes from a human donor with non-small cell lung cancer who had stable disease on radiotherapy plus ipilimumab.

The V and J genes are TRBV2 and TRBJ2-2; weak D call: TRBD1 (6 bases). CDR1 and CDR2 (germline): SNHLY, FYNNEI. Trimming stripped 4 bases from V and 0 bases from J, with 12 bases between. The CDR3 has 16 residues. CDR3 region: CASSVQGSTNTGELFF. The CDR3 DNA is TGTGCCAGCAGTGTACAGGGTTCTACGAACACCGGGGAGCTGTTTTTT.

As DNA, the CDR3 is TGTGCCAGTAGTACCGCTACAGGGGGCGCTGTCAACGAGCAGTACTTC. Translating gives CASSTATGGAVNEQYF. The chain employs TRBV19 and TRBJ2-7; TRBD1 agrees at 9 bases. Germline V gives CDR1 LNHDA, CDR2 SQIVND (reference sequence). J gave up 5 bases and V 4 bases, and 12 bases lay outside the gene matches. The CDR3 totals 16 residues.

The rearrangement links TRBV30 to TRBJ2-7; 8 nucleotides match TRBD1. The CDR3 is 14 residues long. CDR1 and CDR2 (germline): GTSNPN, SVGIG (reference sequence). The ends lost 2 bases at V and 7 bases at J; junction bases unmatched: 10. Here the CDR3 DNA reads TGTGCCTGGAGTCGAGGACAGGGATCGAGGGAGCAGTACTTC. It specifies CAWSRGQGSREQYF. Complete variable domain (other parts from reference TRBV30 and TRBJ2-7): SQTIHQWPATLVQPVGSPLSLECTVEGTSNPNLYWYRQAAGRGLQLLFYSVGIGQISSEVPQNLSASRPQDRQFILSSKKLLLSDSGFYLCAWSRGQGSREQYFGPGTRLTVT.

V and J are TRBV6-5 and TRBJ2-1, with a possible D match to TRBD1 (6 bases). Between the trimmed V and J ends, which lost 2 bases and 4 bases, there was a span of 12 bases. The CDR3 is 15 residues long. Germline values: CDR1 MNHEY, CDR2 SVGAGI. The CDR3 region has the DNA TGTGCCAGCAGTTACGGAAACAGGGCTTACAATGAGCAGTTCTTC. It encodes CASSYGNRAYNEQFF.

V is TRBV2 and J is TRBJ1-5; D is perhaps TRBD1 (6 bases). The CDR3 extends over 14 amino acids. Germline CDR1 SNHLY, CDR2 FYNNEI. Trimming removed 6 bases from V and 3 bases from J, with 12 bases in between. The CDR3 DNA is TGTGCCAGCAGCCACGACAGGATCAATCAGCCCCAGCATTTT. Protein: CASSHDRINQPQHF.

The V and J genes are TRBV6-4 and TRBJ2-7; 7 bases are a match to TRBD2. This CDR3 has 14 residues. CDR1 MRHNA and CDR2 SNTAGT come from the germline V gene. Unmatched junction bases numbered 3, after V lost 4 bases and J lost 0 bases. The CDR3 nucleotides read TGTGCCAGCAGTGTTACTAGCGACTCCTACGAGCAGTACTTC. Translating gives CASSVTSDSYEQYF.

This chain uses TRBV28 with TRBJ1-6; 9 bases align to TRBD1. CDR3 length: 15 residues. V was pared by 5 bases and J by 8 bases, with 7 bases of the junction left unmatched. Germline loops: CDR1 MDHEN, CDR2 SYDVKM. CDR3 residues: CASSKDRGPYSPLHF. The CDR3 nucleotides are TGTGCCAGCAGTAAGGACAGGGGACCTTATTCACCCCTCCACTTT.

This CDR3 is CAWSLGTSGADNEQFF. The CDR3 DNA sequence: TGTGCCTGGAGTCTAGGGACTAGCGGGGCAGACAATGAGCAGTTCTTC. This chain joins TRBV30 and TRBJ2-1; 13 positions agree with TRBD2. The junction had 6 bases not matched to a gene; V was cut back by 2 bases and J by 5 bases. The CDR3 is made up of 16 amino acids. Looked up from germline, CDR1 is GTSNPN and CDR2 is SVGIG (reference sequence).

This clone showed up just a few times. The chain couples TRBV30 to TRBJ1-2, with 8 bases identical to TRBD1. The CDR3 has 15 amino acids. J was trimmed by 8 bases and V by 3 bases; bases with no gene match: 14. CDR1 and CDR2 from the germline V gene are GTSNPN and SVGIG (reference sequence). DNA of the CDR3: TGTGCCTGGAGGTCGTCAGGGCCAGGGGGCATGGGCTACACCTTC. This codes for CAWRSSGPGGMGYTF. Full variable domain (rest looked up from reference TRBV30 and TRBJ1-2): SQTIHQWPATLVQPVGSPLSLECTVEGTSNPNLYWYRQAAGRGLQLLFYSVGIGQISSEVPQNLSASRPQDRQFILSSKKLLLSDSGFYLCAWRSSGPGGMGYTFGSGTRLTVV.

This chain uses TRBV5-6 with TRBJ2-5, with a possible D match to TRBD2 (6 bases). CDR1 SGHDT and CDR2 YYEEEE come from the germline V gene. V was clipped by 1 base and J by 0 bases, with 13 bases between them. CDR3 length equals 16 residues. The CDR3 coding sequence is TGTGCCAGCAGCTTGTACAGCGGGCGGTACCAAGAGACCCAGTACTTC. This sequence encodes CASSLYSGRYQETQYF.

The chain recombines TRBV10-3 with TRBJ2-1; D not certain. CDR3 size: 13 residues. V dropped 6 bases and J dropped 4 bases, with 10 bases sitting between them. The germline gives CDR1 ENHRY, CDR2 SYGVKD. CDR3 nucleotides: TGTGCCATCAGGAAGGATCTTTACAATGAGCAGTTCTTC. Protein: CAIRKDLYNEQFF.

This clone has a single count. V usage is TRBV7-9 and J usage is TRBJ1-5, with TRBD1 as a possible D gene (5 bases). Trimming stripped 2 bases from V and 7 bases from J, with 6 bases between. Germline V lookup: CDR1 SEHNR, CDR2 FQNEAQ (reference sequence). The CDR3 covers 12 residues. This CDR3 reads CASSLRGQPQHF. The CDR3 DNA follows: TGTGCCAGCAGCTTAAGGGGACAGCCCCAGCATTTT.

A single count supports this clone. This chain links TRBV7-6 with TRBJ2-5; 10 bases map to TRBD1. The CDR3 contains 17 residues. V lost 5 bases to trimming and J lost 4 bases; unmatched junction nucleotides: 13. Germline V gene sequence: CDR1 SGHVS, CDR2 FNYEAQ. As DNA, the CDR3 is TGTGCCAGCAGCCTCGGCCCGACAGGGGGCTTTACAGAGACCCAGTACTTC. Protein sequence: CASSLGPTGGFTETQYF.

The chain links TRBV7-2 to TRBJ1-6, with D maybe TRBD1 (5 bases). The CDR3 is 15 amino acids. V shed 4 bases and J shed 17 bases, with 24 bases lying between them. The germline gives CDR1 SGHTA, CDR2 FQGNSA. CDR3 sequence: CASSSQGGGGMNIHF. The CDR3 nucleotides are TGTGCCAGCAGCTCCCAAGGTGGGGGAGGGATGAATATCCACTTT.

This chain connects TRBV2 to TRBJ1-1; D is unresolved. In germline, CDR1 is SNHLY, CDR2 FYNNEI. V dropped 2 bases and J dropped 6 bases, with 13 bases sitting between them. The CDR3 runs 14 residues. This chain's CDR3 is CASSEPGEVAEAFF. The CDR3 DNA reads TGTGCCAGCAGTGAACCCGGGGAGGTGGCTGAAGCTTTCTTT.

The gene calls are TRBV6-4 and TRBJ2-2, with 8 nucleotides matching TRBD2. Germline lookup yields CDR1 MRHNA and CDR2 SNTAGT. V shed 4 bases and J 4 bases; nucleotides not matched to a gene: 14. CDR3 size: 18 residues. The CDR3 loop is CASSVGPRGTRGTGELFF. In DNA form, the CDR3 reads TGTGCCAGCAGTGTCGGCCCGAGGGGGACTAGGGGCACCGGGGAGCTGTTTTTT.

The chain recombines TRBV28 with TRBJ2-7; 9 nucleotides align to TRBD1. This CDR3 contains 16 residues. Germline CDR1 MDHEN, CDR2 SYDVKM. The junction had 8 bases not matched to a gene; V was cut back by 1 base and J by 4 bases. CDR3 in DNA: TGTGCCAGCAGTTTATTGGGGTGGGGACAGGGTTACGAGCAGTACTTC. Residues: CASSLLGWGQGYEQYF.

The rearrangement joins TRBV29-1 to TRBJ2-7; TRBD1 or TRBD2 may be the D gene (8 bases each). Deletions cut 7 bases from V and 2 bases from J, with 18 bases between. The length of the CDR3 is 14 residues. Germline V lookup: CDR1 SQVTM, CDR2 ANQGSEA. In nucleotides, the CDR3 is TGCAGCGCCGGGAGGGGACAGGATACCTACGAGCAGTACTTC. This gives the protein CSAGRGQDTYEQYF.

This sequence joins TRBV28 and TRBJ2-7; TRBD1 or TRBD2 may be the D gene (6 bases each). The CDR3 is made up of 15 amino acids. V gave up 2 bases and J gave up 2 bases, with 13 bases separating them. CDR1 and CDR2 from the germline V gene are MDHEN and SYDVKM. Here the CDR3 reads CASSLPGANPYEQYF. The CDR3, as DNA: TGTGCCAGCAGTTTACCGGGGGCGAATCCCTACGAGCAGTACTTC.

This chain connects TRBV11-2 to TRBJ2-4; D is perhaps TRBD1 (6 bases). Trimming left V 2 bases short and J 0 bases short, with 14 bases between. In germline, CDR1 is SGHAT, CDR2 FQNNGV. CDR3 length: 17 amino acids. CDR3 region: CASSLPGAGIAKNIQYF. CDR3 DNA: TGTGCCAGCAGCTTACCAGGGGCCGGGATAGCCAAAAACATTCAGTACTTC.

This chain uses TRBV2 with TRBJ2-2; 8 bases align to TRBD1. With 8 bases clipped from V and 6 bases from J, the junction kept 11 bases outside the gene matches. This CDR3 contains 15 residues. CDR1 is SNHLY, CDR2 FYNNEI, per germline. DNA for the CDR3: TGTGCCAGCGGAGCAGGGGGCGCCTCTTCCGGGGAGCTGTTTTTT. The encoded protein is CASGAGGASSGELFF.

The rearrangement links TRBV18 to TRBJ2-5, with no clear D. Germline V lookup: CDR1 KGHSH, CDR2 LQKENI. The V gene lost 0 bases and the J gene lost 3 bases, with 2 bases spanning the gap. The CDR3 covers 12 residues. CDR3 DNA sequence: TGTGCCAGCTCACCACCGGAAGAGACCCAGTACTTC. Encoded protein: CASSPPEETQYF.

The V call is TRBV30, the J call TRBJ2-1; D may be TRBD2 (5 bases). The CDR3 is made up of 14 amino acids. Germline assignment: CDR1 GTSNPN and CDR2 SVGIG (reference sequence). Trimming stripped 0 bases from V and 8 bases from J, with 14 bases between. This CDR3 reads CAWSVGIAKDEQFF. For the CDR3, the DNA is TGTGCCTGGAGTGTAGGTATAGCGAAGGATGAGCAGTTCTTC.

The chain is built from TRBV28 and TRBJ1-2; the D gene is possibly TRBD1 (6 bases). Trimming pared 3 bases from V and 7 bases from J, leaving 12 bases between. Germline V gives CDR1 MDHEN, CDR2 SYDVKM. This CDR3 comprises 13 residues. The DNA for the CDR3 is TGTGCCAGCAGTTTGGGGGGGCGCGGTGGCTACACCTTC. Translation gives CASSLGGRGGYTF.

The rearrangement joins TRBV9 to TRBJ1-3, with 10 positions matching TRBD1. This CDR3 has 18 residues. The germline gives CDR1 SGDLS, CDR2 YYNGEE. V shed 3 bases and J 3 bases; nucleotides not matched to a gene: 12. CDR3: CASSDRDRGFFSGNTIYF. CDR3 DNA: TGTGCCAGCAGCGACCGGGACAGGGGTTTTTTTAGTGGAAACACCATATATTTT.

The chain joins TRBV18 to TRBJ2-3, with D perhaps TRBD1 (6 bases). Germline CDR1 and CDR2: KGHSH and LQKENI. The length of the CDR3 is 15 residues. Trimming pared 3 bases from V and 4 bases from J, leaving 14 bases between. DNA of the CDR3: TGTGCCAGCTCACCCCCGGACAGCCGCCCAGATACGCAGTATTTT. It is translated as CASSPPDSRPDTQYF.

This clone was counted a single time. Different DNA sequences within this sample yield the same CDR3. In DNA form, the CDR3 reads TGTGCCAGCAGCGTAGAAGTGAACACTGAAGCTTTCTTT. Amino acids: CASSVEVNTEAFF. The chain couples TRBV9 to TRBJ1-1; no clear D gene. V was pared by 0 bases and J by 0 bases, with 3 bases between. Germline CDR1 SGDLS, CDR2 YYNGEE. The CDR3 is 13 residues long.

V gene TRBV7-3 combines with J gene TRBJ2-1, with 8 bases matching TRBD2. Germline values: CDR1 SGHTA, CDR2 FQGTGA. The length of the CDR3 is 13 residues. The trim removed 10 bases at V and 6 bases at J, leaving 8 bases unmatched. CDR3 loop: CATRQSGSNEQFF. The CDR3 DNA is TGTGCCACCCGCCAGAGCGGGAGCAATGAGCAGTTCTTC.

Regarding this clone: One end of the junction varies from germline; a read error may be responsible. The chain employs TRBV5-1 and TRBJ2-3; 11 nucleotides agree with TRBD2. Germline V lookup: CDR1 SGHRS, CDR2 YFSETQ. The CDR3 is 18 amino acids. The CDR3, as DNA: TGCGCCAACAGCTTAAAACTAGCGGGAGCTCGAGGCACAGATACGCAGTATTTT. Translating it yields CANSLKLAGARGTDTQYF.

The chain joins TRBV14 to TRBJ1-3; D gene ambiguous. The V and J ends lost 4 bases and 0 bases respectively, with 7 bases between them. Germline CDR1 reads SGHDN; CDR2 reads FVKESK. There are 14 residues in the CDR3. The CDR3 bases are TGTGCCAGCAGCCGGGCGAGCTCTGGAAACACCATATATTTT. Its protein product is CASSRASSGNTIYF.